This T cell receptor beta chain was sequenced during a study of graft-versus-host responses after intestinal transplantation. Data came from immunoSEQ multiplex PCR; TCRdb stores just in-frame clones and leaves some out. In the table there are around 120,000 clones, over 85% of which are singletons. To note about this clone: Its antigen is as yet unknown.

From germline, CDR1 is MNHNS and CDR2 SASEGT. The length of the CDR3 is 15 residues. The V gene end was trimmed by 1 base and the J gene end by 4 bases; junction bases not matched to a gene: 6. Sequenced here: unstimulated CD4+ T cells sorted from spleen or lymph node cells, sampled before intestinal transplant. The clonotype was recovered from a human donor who received an intestinal transplant. The chain links TRBV6-1 to TRBJ2-5; 7 bases line up with TRBD1. The CDR3 DNA is TGTGCCAGCAGTGAAGGGGACAGTTTATTAGAGACCCAGTACTTC. This encodes CASSEGDSLLETQYF.